Listed below are T cell receptor beta chains from one sample, sequenced in a study of T cells after posttransplantation cyclophosphamide. This table comes from immunoSEQ multiplex PCR, and its TCRdb copy is limited to in-frame clones, with some not included. The table lists fewer than 40,000 clones, with no singletons. Source material: PBMCs. Receptors originate from a woman aged 25 to 39 in good health and a related stem cell transplant donor. Both conserved end residues are part of each CDR3. D genes are given only for firm matches. Size tells how often a clone was seen (once, few, many) or the class of an expanded clone, and some rows leave it out.

clone_size | j_call | v_call | d_call | cdr3_aa | cdr3_nt
many | TRBJ1-4 | TRBV12-3/TRBV12-4 | TRBD1 | CASSLGQGAFNEKLFF | TGTGCCAGCAGTTTAGGGCAGGGGGCCTTTAATGAAAAACTGTTTTTT
NA | TRBJ2-5 | TRBV11-2 | TRBD2 | CASSFRGGAGQETQYF | TGTGCCAGCAGCTTTCGGGGGGGGGCAGGCCAAGAGACCCAGTACTTC
many | TRBJ1-4 | TRBV28 | NA | CASMAAANEKLFF | TGTGCCAGCATGGCAGCGGCTAATGAAAAACTGTTTTTT
many | TRBJ2-7 | TRBV6-5 | TRBD1 | CASRPGQVTYEQYF | TGTGCCAGCAGGCCGGGACAGGTTACCTACGAGCAGTACTTC
NA | TRBJ2-2 | TRBV7-6 | NA | CASSLASSANTGELFF | TGTGCCAGCAGCTTAGCGTCTAGCGCGAACACCGGGGAGCTGTTTTTT
many | TRBJ2-3 | TRBV7-2 | TRBD2 | CASSREGSGGATDTQYF | TGTGCCAGCAGCCGTGAGGGGAGCGGGGGAGCCACAGATACGCAGTATTTT
few | TRBJ2-5 | TRBV4-1 | TRBD1 | CASSEGQAKETQYF | TGCGCCAGCAGCGAGGGACAGGCCAAAGAGACCCAGTACTTC
few | TRBJ2-5 | TRBV12-3/TRBV12-4 | TRBD2 | CASSASGGGEPQYF | TGTGCCAGCAGTGCGAGCGGGGGAGGAGAGCCCCAGTACTTC
few | TRBJ2-5 | TRBV4-3 | NA | CASSQGHREGETQYF | TGCGCCAGCAGCCAAGGACACAGGGAAGGAGAGACCCAGTACTTC
few | TRBJ1-1 | TRBV29-1 | TRBD1 | CSGGGTGGPSGMNTEAFF | TGCAGCGGGGGGGGGACAGGGGGCCCATCTGGAATGAACACTGAAGCTTTCTTT
NA | TRBJ1-5 | TRBV23-1 | NA | CASSQYHQGWFCVPQHF | TGCGCCAGCAGTCAATATCACCAGGGGTGGTTTTGTGTGCCCCAGCATTTT
many | TRBJ1-4 | TRBV7-8 | NA | CASSPQGLTNEKLFF | TGTGCCAGCAGCCCACAGGGATTAACTAATGAAAAACTGTTTTTT
many | TRBJ2-7 | TRBV5-5 | NA | CASSLYSGGIYSYEQYF | TGTGCCAGCAGCTTGTACTCAGGGGGGATTTACTCCTACGAGCAGTACTTC
NA | TRBJ2-2 | TRBV7-9 | TRBD1 | CASSTPRGRGPDTGELFF | TGTGCCAGCAGCACCCCCAGGGGCAGGGGGCCTGACACCGGGGAGCTGTTTTTT
many | TRBJ1-1 | TRBV10-3 | NA | CAISDSRHTEAFF | TGTGCCATCAGTGATTCGAGGCACACTGAAGCTTTCTTT
many | TRBJ2-1 | TRBV5-4 | TRBD2 | CASSGGRGGLYNEQFF | TGTGCCAGCAGCGGCGGGCGGGGGGGCCTCTACAATGAGCAGTTCTTC
NA | TRBJ2-2 | TRBV24-1 | TRBD2 | CATSGNSGGPNTGELFF | TGTGCCACCAGTGGAAATAGCGGGGGCCCCAACACCGGGGAGCTGTTTTTT
NA | TRBJ2-3 | TRBV4-2 | NA | CASSQPLSGLGADTQYF | TGTGCCAGCAGCCAACCTCTTAGCGGTCTTGGAGCAGATACGCAGTATTTT
many | TRBJ1-6 | TRBV2 | NA | CASSELDVIDNSPLHF | TGTGCCAGCAGTGAGCTTGATGTCATAGATAATTCACCCCTCCACTTT
many | TRBJ1-2 | TRBV12-3/TRBV12-4 | TRBD1 | CASSPLGGGRGYTF | TGTGCCAGCAGTCCCCTGGGAGGGGGCAGGGGCTACACCTTC
many | TRBJ2-6 | TRBV5-1 | NA | CASSLEGAGANVLTF | TGCGCCAGCAGCTTGGAAGGGGCTGGGGCCAACGTCCTGACTTTC
many | TRBJ1-4 | TRBV7-2 | TRBD1 | CASSFDRGRDEKLFF | TGTGCCAGCAGCTTCGACAGGGGGCGGGATGAAAAACTGTTTTTT
many | TRBJ1-5 | TRBV19 | NA | CASSGGQGISNQPQHF | TGTGCCAGTAGTGGGGGCCAGGGTATCAGCAATCAGCCCCAGCATTTT
many | TRBJ2-3 | TRBV7-7 | TRBD2 | CASSLERGASDTQYF | TGTGCCAGCAGCTTAGAGCGGGGGGCCAGCGATACGCAGTATTTT
many | TRBJ2-1 | TRBV7-2 | TRBD2 | CASSPLSLLAGGWNEQFF | TGTGCCAGCAGCCCCTTGAGTTTACTAGCGGGGGGGTGGAATGAGCAGTTCTTC
many | TRBJ2-7 | TRBV4-2 | TRBD2 | CASSHGAGGNYEQYF | TGTGCCAGCAGCCATGGAGCGGGGGGGAATTACGAGCAGTACTTC
few | TRBJ1-1 | TRBV12-3/TRBV12-4 | TRBD1 | CASSFRDRASTEAFF | TGTGCCAGCAGTTTCCGGGACAGGGCTAGCACTGAAGCTTTCTTT
many | TRBJ1-2 | TRBV9 | NA | CASSPEDNGYGYTF | TGTGCCAGCAGCCCTGAGGACAACGGTTATGGCTACACCTTC
NA | TRBJ2-3 | TRBV27 | NA | CASSSLLATSTDTQYF | TGTGCCAGCAGTTCCCTCCTAGCGACTAGCACAGATACGCAGTATTTT
many | TRBJ1-1 | TRBV27 | NA | CASRRRSLNTEAFF | TGTGCCAGCAGGCGGAGAAGCCTGAACACTGAAGCTTTCTTT
many | TRBJ1-2 | TRBV28 | NA | CASSLAGLDGYTF | TGTGCCAGCAGTTTGGCAGGGTTGGATGGCTACACCTTC
few | TRBJ1-5 | TRBV9 | NA | CASSPAGERVTQHF | TGTGCCAGCAGCCCGGCAGGGGAAAGGGTCACCCAGCATTTT
many | TRBJ1-1 | TRBV7-9 | TRBD1 | CASSTDRAQNTEAFF | TGTGCCAGCAGCACCGACAGGGCTCAGAACACTGAAGCTTTCTTT
many | TRBJ2-7 | TRBV5-6 | NA | CASSSRGVYEQYF | TGTGCCAGCAGCTCGAGGGGAGTCTACGAGCAGTACTTC
many | TRBJ2-1 | TRBV5-1 | NA | CASSFDSVYNEQFF | TGCGCCAGCAGCTTTGATTCGGTCTACAATGAGCAGTTCTTC
many | TRBJ2-1 | TRBV2 | TRBD2 | CASSAQRGGHQFF | TGTGCCAGCAGTGCACAGCGGGGGGGCCACCAGTTCTTC
many | TRBJ2-7 | TRBV25-1 | NA | CASSRGYEQYF | TGTGCCAGCAGTCGGGGATACGAGCAGTACTTC
many | TRBJ1-2 | TRBV5-1 | NA | CASSLDGSNYGYTF | TGCGCCAGCAGCTTGGACGGGTCTAACTATGGCTACACCTTC
NA | TRBJ2-3 | TRBV5-1 | TRBD1 | CASRWTGEKDTQYF | TGCGCCAGTAGATGGACAGGGGAGAAAGATACGCAGTATTTT
many | TRBJ2-7 | TRBV7-2 | NA | CASSLNAGKVYEQYF | TGTGCCAGCAGCTTAAATGCAGGGAAAGTCTACGAGCAGTACTTC
few | TRBJ1-3 | TRBV5-1 | NA | CASSRAGGGMSGNTIYF | TGCGCCAGCAGCCGGGCCGGGGGGGGGATGTCTGGAAACACCATATATTTT
many | TRBJ2-7 | TRBV4-2 | TRBD1 | CASSQDLRGTYEQYF | TGTGCCAGCAGCCAAGATCTCAGGGGGACCTACGAGCAGTACTTC
many | TRBJ1-1 | TRBV4-1 | NA | CASSHPLYTEAFF | TGCGCCAGCAGCCATCCCCTTTACACTGAAGCTTTCTTT
many | TRBJ1-2 | TRBV10-3 | TRBD1 | CAIRAGQGMDGYTF | TGTGCCATCAGGGCAGGACAGGGAATGGATGGCTACACCTTC
many | TRBJ1-4 | TRBV7-6 | NA | CASSPQGANEKLFF | TGTGCCAGCAGCCCACAGGGAGCTAATGAAAAACTGTTTTTT
many | TRBJ2-2 | TRBV12-3/TRBV12-4 | NA | CASSEQIYTGELFF | TGTGCCAGCAGTGAACAGATATACACCGGGGAGCTGTTTTTT
many | TRBJ1-2 | TRBV5-1 | NA | CASSFSGDYGYTF | TGCGCCAGCAGCTTTTCAGGGGACTATGGCTACACCTTC
many | TRBJ1-1 | TRBV6-2/TRBV6-3 | TRBD1 | CASSGGDRSQWPAFF | TGTGCCAGCAGTGGAGGGGACAGGAGTCAATGGCCAGCTTTCTTT
many | TRBJ1-1 | TRBV11-2 | NA | CASSFGSGVNTEAFF | TGTGCCAGCAGCTTTGGTTCGGGGGTGAACACTGAAGCTTTCTTT
few | TRBJ1-1 | TRBV29-1 | NA | CSVERTMNTEAFF | TGCAGCGTTGAGCGGACAATGAACACTGAAGCTTTCTTT
many | TRBJ2-7 | TRBV6-1 | NA | CASGLADSYEQYF | TGTGCCAGCGGTCTGGCCGATTCCTACGAGCAGTACTTC
few | TRBJ1-2 | TRBV28 | NA | CASSLYPPGGDYGYTF | TGTGCCAGCAGTTTATACCCTCCCGGAGGGGACTATGGCTACACCTTC
few | TRBJ2-3 | TRBV5-1 | TRBD2 | CASSLGLAGRTQYF | TGCGCCAGCAGCTTGGGACTAGCGGGGCGTACGCAGTATTTT
many | TRBJ2-1 | TRBV7-2 | NA | CASSLDRSSYNEQFF | TGTGCCAGCAGCTTAGACCGGTCCTCCTACAATGAGCAGTTCTTC
many | TRBJ1-2 | TRBV6-2/TRBV6-3 | NA | CASRPNKGGYTF | TGTGCCAGCAGACCGAACAAGGGCGGCTACACCTTC
few | TRBJ1-3 | TRBV28 | TRBD1 | CASSSLGTGLTGNTIYF | TGTGCCAGCAGCAGCTTAGGGACAGGGCTAACTGGAAACACCATATATTTT
many | TRBJ2-7 | TRBV27 | NA | CASSDGNRISYEQYF | TGTGCCAGCAGTGACGGTAACAGAATCTCCTACGAGCAGTACTTC
many | TRBJ1-1 | TRBV4-3 | TRBD1 | CASSPGTGITEAFF | TGCGCCAGCAGCCCTGGGACAGGGATCACTGAAGCTTTCTTT
many | TRBJ1-5 | TRBV6-5 | NA | CASSRANRVGQPQHF | TGTGCCAGCAGTCGCGCCAACAGGGTCGGTCAGCCCCAGCATTTT
many | TRBJ2-1 | TRBV4-3 | TRBD1 | CASSQSRGTGAPRYNEQFF | TGCGCCAGCAGCCAATCGAGGGGGACAGGGGCCCCTCGTTACAATGAGCAGTTCTTC